The entry that follows covers one T cell receptor beta chain sequence. Sequencing used immunoSEQ multiplex PCR; TCRdb keeps in-frame clones, though not all of them. Among about 83,000 clones, around 90% were seen once, and the ten largest hold about 7.8%. The data derive from a study of blood T cell repertoires in COVID-19. Germline V gene lookup returns CDR1 SGHNT and CDR2 YENEEA. The V end lost 3 bases, the J end lost 2 bases, and 9 bases lay between the germline ends. This CDR3 spans 14 amino acids. This chain joins TRBV11-3 and TRBJ2-3; possible D gene TRBD1, 6 bases. The material sequenced was peripheral blood. The TCR was taken from a man older than 75 with active or convalescent COVID-19. CDR3 residues: CASSFVGATDTQYF. The CDR3 bases are TGTGCCAGCAGCTTTGTGGGGGCCACAGATACGCAGTATTTT.